This T cell receptor (beta chain) appears in the sequencing data of a study of T cell repertoires in cytomegalovirus infection. CDR1 is LNHDA and CDR2 is SQIVND in the germline V gene (reference sequence). The CDR3 is 16 residues long. Trimming removed 3 bases from V and 2 bases from J, with 16 bases in between. This clonotype was found a few times. What it binds is unknown. TCRdb called the reads again in MiXCR, with one record for every CDR3 protein. The table records 700,000 to 950,000 distinct CDR3 sequences, approximately 30% of them present only once. This TCR derives from a human donor in good health (CMV status not recorded). Some clones in this sample may be carry-over from other donors' samples. The sample consisted of cultured CD8+ T cells from PBMCs, taken from culture after CMV antigen stimulation. This sequence joins TRBV19 and TRBJ1-1; no reliable D call. The CDR3 DNA reads as TGTGCCAGTAGTATTAGGCAGGTGGGGTACAACACTGAAGCTTTCTTT. It yields the protein CASSIRQVGYNTEAFF.